This TCR beta chain was identified during a study of neurological immune-mediated disorders. Whole-study results and caveats: The absence of any CDR3 amino acid sequence shared by expanded clones across subjects suggests that repertoires were private in all groups.

This clonotype was found many times. Antigen unknown. The germline V gene has CDR1 SGHDN and CDR2 FVKESK. The V end was cut by 9 bases, the J end by 5 bases, with 11 bases between. The CDR3 length is 11 residues. Noted time point: longitudinal time-point 1 (baseline). For the unsorted libraries, 2 million PBMCs stored at -80 C served as input. cDNA was made by 5'RACE with 10-nucleotide random UMIs. One entry per CDR3 protein results from TCRdb running MiXCR on the 5' RACE reads. The sample yields around 60,000 distinct CDR3 sequences, about 10% seen once. The origin of this receptor is a male donor with HTLV-1-associated myelopathy (HAM/TSP). The rearrangement uses TRBV14 and TRBJ2-7, with D unresolved. Sequencing was done on a sample of PBMCs. The CDR3 here is CASFTVHEQYF. CDR3 sequence (DNA): TGTGCCAGTTTCACAGTCCACGAGCAGTACTTC.